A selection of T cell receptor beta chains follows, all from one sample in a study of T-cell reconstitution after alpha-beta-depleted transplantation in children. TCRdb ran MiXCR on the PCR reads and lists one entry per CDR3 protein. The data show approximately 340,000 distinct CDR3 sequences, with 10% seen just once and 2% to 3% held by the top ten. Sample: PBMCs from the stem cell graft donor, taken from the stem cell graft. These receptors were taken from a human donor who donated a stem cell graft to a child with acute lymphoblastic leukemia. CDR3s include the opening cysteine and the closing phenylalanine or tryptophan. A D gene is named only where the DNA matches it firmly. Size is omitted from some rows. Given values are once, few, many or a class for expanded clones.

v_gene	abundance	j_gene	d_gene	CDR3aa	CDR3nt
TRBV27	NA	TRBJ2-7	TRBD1	CASRDRATSYEQYF	TGTGCCAGCAGGGACAGGGCTACCTCCTACGAGCAGTACTTC
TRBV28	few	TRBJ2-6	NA	CASKRGPAQPGANVLTF	TGTGCCAGCAAACGAGGGCCCGCGCAGCCCGGGGCCAACGTCCTGACTTTC
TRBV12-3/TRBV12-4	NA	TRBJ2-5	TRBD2	CASSSAGAMGETQYF	TGTGCCAGCAGTTCGGCGGGAGCGATGGGAGAGACCCAGTACTTC
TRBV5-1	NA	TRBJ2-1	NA	CASSRLPGGQAYNEQFF	TGCGCCAGCAGCCGACTCCCGGGGGGACAGGCCTACAATGAGCAGTTCTTC
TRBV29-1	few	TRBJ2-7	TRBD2	CSVEKTVPGLAVYEQYF	TGCAGCGTCGAAAAGACCGTCCCGGGACTAGCGGTTTACGAGCAGTACTTC
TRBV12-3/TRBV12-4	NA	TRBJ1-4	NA	CASSFRGVDEKLFF	TGTGCCAGCAGTTTCAGGGGAGTTGATGAAAAACTGTTTTTT
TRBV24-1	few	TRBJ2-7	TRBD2	CATSTVLAGDSYEQYF	TGTGCCACCTCTACGGTCCTAGCGGGCGACTCCTACGAGCAGTACTTC
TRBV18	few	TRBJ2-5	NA	CASSPGATARETQYF	TGTGCCAGCTCCCCGGGGGCGACAGCGCGGGAGACCCAGTACTTC
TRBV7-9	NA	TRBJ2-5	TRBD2	CASSWLSGADQETQYF	TGTGCCAGCAGCTGGCTTAGCGGGGCGGATCAAGAGACCCAGTACTTC
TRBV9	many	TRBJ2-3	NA	CASSARGAGADTQYF	TGTGCCAGCAGCGCCCGGGGGGCGGGAGCAGATACGCAGTATTTT
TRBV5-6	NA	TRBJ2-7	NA	CASSRSGLSYEQYF	TGTGCCAGCAGCCGGAGCGGGTTGTCCTACGAGCAGTACTTC
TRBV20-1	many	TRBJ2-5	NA	CSAQGAGQETQYF	TGCAGTGCCCAGGGAGCCGGCCAAGAGACCCAGTACTTC
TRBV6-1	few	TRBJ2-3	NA	CAISTDTQYF	TGTGCCATTAGCACAGATACGCAGTATTTT
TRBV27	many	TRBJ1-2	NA	CASSLSREGPNYGYTF	TGTGCCAGCAGTTTATCCCGGGAGGGTCCAAACTATGGCTACACCTTC
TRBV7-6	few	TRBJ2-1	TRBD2	CASSPRGSGTPMAPSSYNEQFF	TGTGCCAGCAGCCCACGGGGTAGCGGGACGCCTATGGCACCAAGCTCCTACAATGAGCAGTTCTTC
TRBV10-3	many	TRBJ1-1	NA	CAISGAPGTNTEAFF	TGTGCCATCAGCGGGGCCCCCGGGACGAACACTGAAGCTTTCTTT
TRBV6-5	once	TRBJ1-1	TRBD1	CASSYARQGPTEAFF	TGTGCCAGCAGTTACGCAAGACAGGGTCCCACTGAAGCTTTCTTT
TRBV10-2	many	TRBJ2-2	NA	CASSESGELFF	TGCGCCAGCAGTGAAAGCGGGGAGCTGTTTTTT
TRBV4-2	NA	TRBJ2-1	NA	CASSQEGDRPAANEQFF	TGTGCCAGCAGCCAAGAGGGCGACAGGCCCGCGGCCAATGAGCAGTTCTTC
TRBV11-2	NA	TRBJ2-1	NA	CASSLVGSVASVQQFF	TGTGCCAGCAGCTTAGTCGGTAGCGTGGCTAGCGTACAGCAGTTCTTC
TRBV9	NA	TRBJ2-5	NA	CASSVSDRPFETQYF	TGTGCCAGCAGCGTATCAGACAGGCCTTTCGAGACCCAGTACTTC
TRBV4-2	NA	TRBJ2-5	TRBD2	CASSQDPASGSWIETQYF	TGTGCCAGCAGCCAAGATCCGGCTAGCGGGAGTTGGATAGAGACCCAGTACTTC
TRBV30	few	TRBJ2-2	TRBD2	CAWSDPGGWTGELFF	TGTGCCTGGAGTGACCCGGGAGGATGGACCGGGGAGCTGTTTTTT
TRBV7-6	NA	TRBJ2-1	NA	CASSFGGQLSGDYEQFF	TGTGCCAGCAGCTTTGGAGGGCAGTTATCGGGTGACTATGAGCAGTTCTTC
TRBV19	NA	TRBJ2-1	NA	CASSQGVSYNEQFF	TGTGCCAGTAGCCAGGGAGTGTCCTACAATGAGCAGTTCTTC
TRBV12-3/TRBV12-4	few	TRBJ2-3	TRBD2	CASSYSGSSTDTQYF	TGTGCCAGCAGTTATAGCGGGAGTAGCACAGATACGCAGTATTTT
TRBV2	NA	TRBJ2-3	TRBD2	CASIASGRWADTQYF	TGTGCCAGCATCGCTAGCGGGAGGTGGGCAGATACGCAGTATTTT
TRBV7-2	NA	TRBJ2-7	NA	CASSLVAGTIYEQYF	TGTGCCAGCAGCTTAGTGGCGGGCACTATCTACGAGCAGTACTTC
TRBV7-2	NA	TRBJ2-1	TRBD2	CASTQTSGDNNEQFF	TGTGCCAGCACCCAGACTAGCGGGGACAACAATGAGCAGTTCTTC
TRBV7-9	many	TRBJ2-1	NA	CASSQRGSVTGSSYNEQFF	TGTGCCAGCAGCCAACGGGGTAGCGTCACGGGGTCCTCCTACAATGAGCAGTTCTTC
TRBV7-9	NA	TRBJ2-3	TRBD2	CASSFLAGGADTQYF	TGTGCCAGCAGCTTTCTCGCGGGAGGGGCAGATACGCAGTATTTT
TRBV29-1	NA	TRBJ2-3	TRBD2	CSVEPTSDADTQYF	TGCAGCGTTGAACCGACTAGCGACGCAGATACGCAGTATTTT